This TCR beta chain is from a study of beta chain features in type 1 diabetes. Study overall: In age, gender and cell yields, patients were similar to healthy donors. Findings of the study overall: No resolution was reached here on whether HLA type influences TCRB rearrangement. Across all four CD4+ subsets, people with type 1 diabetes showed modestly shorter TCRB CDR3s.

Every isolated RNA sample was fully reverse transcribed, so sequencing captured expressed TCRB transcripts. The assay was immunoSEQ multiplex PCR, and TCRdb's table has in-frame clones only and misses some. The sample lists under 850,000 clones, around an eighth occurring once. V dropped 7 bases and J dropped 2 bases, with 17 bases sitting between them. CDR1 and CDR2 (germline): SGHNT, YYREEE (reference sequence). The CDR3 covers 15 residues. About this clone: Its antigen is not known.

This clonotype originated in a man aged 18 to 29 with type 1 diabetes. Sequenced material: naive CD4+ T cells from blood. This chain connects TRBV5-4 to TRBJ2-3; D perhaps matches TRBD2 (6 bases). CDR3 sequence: CASGEGGFLTDTQYF. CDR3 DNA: TGTGCCAGCGGTGAAGGAGGGTTCCTCACAGATACGCAGTATTTT.